This T cell receptor beta chain was recovered during a study of blood T cells in healthy people across ages. With a J-beta primer mix and a sample-barcoded 5' primer, a second PCR ran roughly 7 to 11 cycles. Each CDR3 protein is one row after TCRdb ran MiXCR on the 5' RACE reads. The sample lists around 1,000,000 distinct CDR3 sequences; about 25% were seen once. V was trimmed by 6 bases and J by 8 bases, leaving 10 bases between them. Germline V gene sequence: CDR1 SEHNR, CDR2 FQNEAQ (reference sequence). CDR3 length equals 11 residues. A further study also used this sample, focusing on T cells of mothers and their children. From that report: Unrelated pairs and related pairs have their TCR recombination output shaped similarly by thymic selection.

The genes are TRBV7-9 and TRBJ1-1; D may be TRBD1 (5 bases). The origin of this receptor is a girl aged 2-10 years in good health. Sequencing was carried out using blood. The CDR3, as DNA: TGTGCCAGCAGTCCGGGACGGGAAGCTTTCTTT. Translated: CASSPGREAFF.